The clone carrying this TCR beta chain has only a few counts. Within the library, unique molecular identifiers were attached to each individual cDNA molecule. Via MiXCR, TCRdb re-called the RACE reads, giving one row per CDR3 protein. The sample records about 82,000 distinct CDR3 sequences, 10% to 15% being singletons. The time point here: patch test 3, about 24 weeks after DPC sensitization. Noted treatment: therapeutic diphenylcyclopropenone sensitization with weekly scalp DPC. The data originate from a study of human T cells and chemical hapten exposure. Deletions cut 3 bases from V and 5 bases from J, with 13 bases between. This CDR3 region has 14 residues. Germline assignment: CDR1 SGDLS and CDR2 YYNGEE.

This clonotype was obtained from a woman in her 50s with alopecia areata. Some clones in this sample may be carry-over from other donors' samples. The starting material was whole blood, obtained in connection with sensitization to the hapten diphenylcyclopropenone (DPC). The chain is built from TRBV9 and TRBJ2-3, with D possibly being TRBD1 (6 bases). The CDR3 DNA reads TGTGCCAGCAGCGCACAGGGAGTGGGAGATACGCAGTATTTT. Amino acid sequence: CASSAQGVGDTQYF.